The clone carrying this TCR beta chain was counted only a few times. Antigen unknown. A sample-barcoded 5' primer and a J-beta primer mix were used in a second PCR of roughly 7 to 11 cycles. At least 2.5 million CDR3-containing paired-end reads were obtained per sample. Each CDR3 protein gets one entry after TCRdb re-called the 5' RACE reads with MiXCR. The top ten clones hold roughly 20% of a sample with about 800,000 distinct CDR3 sequences, 46% of them seen once. This entry is derived from a study of blood T cells in healthy people across ages. Study-level findings and limits: As age increased, TCR beta diversity per million T cells fell in a roughly linear fashion. When set beside aged donors, long-lived donors presented more naive CD4+ cells and higher diversity.

Per the germline V gene, CDR1 is MDHEN and CDR2 is SYDVKM. V was shortened by 3 bases and J by 5 bases, with 16 bases between the two germline ends. The CDR3 length is 15 residues. The receptor was isolated from an elderly man in good health. The source material was blood. This chain joins TRBV28 and TRBJ2-5; no definite D call. CDR3 loop: CASSLVVVSGETQYF. CDR3 bases: TGTGCCAGCAGTTTGGTCGTGGTGTCTGGCGAGACCCAGTACTTC.